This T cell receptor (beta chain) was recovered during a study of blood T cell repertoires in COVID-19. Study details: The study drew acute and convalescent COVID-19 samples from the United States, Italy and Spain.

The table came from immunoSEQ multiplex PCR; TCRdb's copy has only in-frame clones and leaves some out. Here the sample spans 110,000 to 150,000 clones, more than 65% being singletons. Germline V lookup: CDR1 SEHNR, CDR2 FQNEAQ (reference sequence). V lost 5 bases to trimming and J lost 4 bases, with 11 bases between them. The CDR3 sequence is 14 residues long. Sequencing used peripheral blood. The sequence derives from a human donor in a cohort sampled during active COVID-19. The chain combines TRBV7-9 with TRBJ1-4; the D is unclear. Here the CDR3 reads CASSLLKNNEKLFF. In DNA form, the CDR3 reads TGTGCCAGCAGCCTTCTAAAGAATAATGAAAAACTGTTTTTT.